This TCR beta chain emerged from a study of early T cells in non-severe SARS-CoV-2 infection. Trimming pared 3 bases from V and 2 bases from J, leaving 5 bases between. The CDR3 sequence is 11 residues long. Germline V gene data show CDR1 as DFQATT and CDR2 as SNEGSKA (reference sequence). This clonotype was observed many times. Each CDR3 protein gets one entry after TCRdb re-called the 5' RACE reads with MiXCR. The data show about 28,000 distinct CDR3 sequences, about 5.3% seen once. Sequenced: whole blood. The chain joins TRBV20-1 to TRBJ2-7; D is unresolved. The clonotype comes from an adult who was a healthcare worker with PCR-confirmed SARS-CoV-2 infection or an uninfected control (not recorded which). CDR3 residues: CSARRAYEQYF. The CDR3 DNA sequence: TGCAGTGCTAGGAGAGCCTACGAGCAGTACTTC.